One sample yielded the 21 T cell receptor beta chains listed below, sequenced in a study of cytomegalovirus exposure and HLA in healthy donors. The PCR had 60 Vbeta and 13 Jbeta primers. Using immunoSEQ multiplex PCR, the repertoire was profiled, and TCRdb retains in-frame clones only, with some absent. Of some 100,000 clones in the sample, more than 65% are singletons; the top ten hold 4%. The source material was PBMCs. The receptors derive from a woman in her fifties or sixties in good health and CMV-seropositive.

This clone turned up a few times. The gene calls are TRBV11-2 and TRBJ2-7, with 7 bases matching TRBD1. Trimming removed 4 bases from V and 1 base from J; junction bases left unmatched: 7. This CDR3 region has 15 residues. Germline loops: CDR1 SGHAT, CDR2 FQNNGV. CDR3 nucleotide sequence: TGTGCCAGCAGCTCCATCAGGGGGAAATCCTACGAGCAGTACTTC. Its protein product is CASSSIRGKSYEQYF. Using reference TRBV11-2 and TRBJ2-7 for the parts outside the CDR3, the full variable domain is EAGVAQSPRYKIIEKRQSVAFWCNPISGHATLYWYQQILGQGPKLLIQFQNNGVVDDSQLPKDRFSAERLKGVDSTLKIQPAKLEDSAVYLCASSSIRGKSYEQYFGPGTRLTVT.

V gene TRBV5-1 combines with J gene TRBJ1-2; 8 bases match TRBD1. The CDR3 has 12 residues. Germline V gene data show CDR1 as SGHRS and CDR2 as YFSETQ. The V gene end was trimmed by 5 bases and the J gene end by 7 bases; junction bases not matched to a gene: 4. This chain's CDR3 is CASRIQGAGYTF. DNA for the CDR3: TGCGCCAGCAGAATTCAGGGGGCTGGCTACACCTTC.

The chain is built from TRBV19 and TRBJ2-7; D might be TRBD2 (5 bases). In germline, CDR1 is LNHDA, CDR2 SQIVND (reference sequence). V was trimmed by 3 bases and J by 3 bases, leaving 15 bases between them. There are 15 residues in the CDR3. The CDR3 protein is CASSILASRDYEQYF. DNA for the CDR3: TGTGCCAGTAGTATCTTGGCCTCTCGGGACTACGAGCAGTACTTC.

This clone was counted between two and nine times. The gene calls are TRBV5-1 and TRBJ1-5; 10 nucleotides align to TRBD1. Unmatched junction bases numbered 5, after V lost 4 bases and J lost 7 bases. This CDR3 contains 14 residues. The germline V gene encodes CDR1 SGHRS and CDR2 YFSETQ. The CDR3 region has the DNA TGCGCCAGCAGCGTGACAGGGGGCGGACAGCCCCAGCATTTT. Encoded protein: CASSVTGGGQPQHF.

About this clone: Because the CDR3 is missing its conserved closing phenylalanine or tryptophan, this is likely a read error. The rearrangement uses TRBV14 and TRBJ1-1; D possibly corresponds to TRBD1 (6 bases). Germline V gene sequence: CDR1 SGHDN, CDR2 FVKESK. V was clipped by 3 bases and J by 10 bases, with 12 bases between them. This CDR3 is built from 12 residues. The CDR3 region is CASSQSGHRAFS. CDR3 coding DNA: TGTGCCAGCAGCCAGTCGGGACATCGAGCTTTCTCT.

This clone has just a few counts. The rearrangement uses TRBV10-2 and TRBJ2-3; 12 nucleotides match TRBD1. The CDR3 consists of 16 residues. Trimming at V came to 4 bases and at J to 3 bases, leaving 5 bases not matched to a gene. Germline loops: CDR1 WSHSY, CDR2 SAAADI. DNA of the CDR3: TGCGCCAGCAGTGGTCCGGGACAGGGGGCGACAGATACGCAGTATTTT. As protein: CASSGPGQGATDTQYF.

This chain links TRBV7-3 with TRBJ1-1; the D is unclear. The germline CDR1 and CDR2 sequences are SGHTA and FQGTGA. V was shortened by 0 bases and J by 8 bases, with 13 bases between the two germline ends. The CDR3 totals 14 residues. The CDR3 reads CASSLTTSLREAFF. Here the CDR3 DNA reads TGTGCCAGCAGCTTAACGACATCTTTAAGGGAAGCTTTCTTT.

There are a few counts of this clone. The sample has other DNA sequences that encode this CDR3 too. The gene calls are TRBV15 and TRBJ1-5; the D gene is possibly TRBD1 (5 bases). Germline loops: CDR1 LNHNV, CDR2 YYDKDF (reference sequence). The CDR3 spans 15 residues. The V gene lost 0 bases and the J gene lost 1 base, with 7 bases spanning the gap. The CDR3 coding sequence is TGTGCCACCAGCAGAGATGGGGGGAGCAATCAGCCCCAGCATTTT. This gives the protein CATSRDGGSNQPQHF.

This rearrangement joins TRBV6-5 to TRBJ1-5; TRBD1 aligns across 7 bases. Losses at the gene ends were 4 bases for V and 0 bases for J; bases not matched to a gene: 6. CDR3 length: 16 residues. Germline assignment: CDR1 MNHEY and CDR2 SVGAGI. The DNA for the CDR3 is TGTGCCAGCAGTTTAACAGGGGCCTCTAGCAATCAGCCCCAGCATTTT. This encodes CASSLTGASSNQPQHF.

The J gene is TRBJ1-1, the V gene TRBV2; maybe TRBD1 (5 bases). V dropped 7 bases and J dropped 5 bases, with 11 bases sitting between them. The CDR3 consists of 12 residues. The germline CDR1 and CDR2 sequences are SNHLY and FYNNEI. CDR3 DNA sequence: TGTGCCAGCAAAGGGGCTGAAACTGAAGCTTTCTTT. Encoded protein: CASKGAETEAFF.

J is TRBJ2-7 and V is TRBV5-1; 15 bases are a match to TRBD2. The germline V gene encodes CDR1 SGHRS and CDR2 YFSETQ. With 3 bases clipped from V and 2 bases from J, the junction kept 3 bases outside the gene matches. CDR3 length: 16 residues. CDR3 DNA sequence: TGCGCCAGCAGCTCCTGGACTAGCGGGAGGGCCTACGAGCAGTACTTC. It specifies CASSSWTSGRAYEQYF.

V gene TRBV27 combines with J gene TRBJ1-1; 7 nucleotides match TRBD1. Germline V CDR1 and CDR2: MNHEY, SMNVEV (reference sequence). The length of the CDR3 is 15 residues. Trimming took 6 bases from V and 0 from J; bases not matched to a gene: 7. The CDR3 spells CASSPLGTVNTEAFF. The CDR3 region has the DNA TGTGCCAGCAGCCCTCTCGGGACAGTGAACACTGAAGCTTTCTTT.

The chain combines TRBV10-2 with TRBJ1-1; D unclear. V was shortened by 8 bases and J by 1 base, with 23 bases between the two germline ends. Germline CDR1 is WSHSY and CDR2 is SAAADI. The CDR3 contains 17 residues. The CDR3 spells CASCPGEIGEGNTEAFF. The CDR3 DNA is TGCGCCAGCTGCCCTGGGGAAATCGGAGAGGGGAACACTGAAGCTTTCTTT.

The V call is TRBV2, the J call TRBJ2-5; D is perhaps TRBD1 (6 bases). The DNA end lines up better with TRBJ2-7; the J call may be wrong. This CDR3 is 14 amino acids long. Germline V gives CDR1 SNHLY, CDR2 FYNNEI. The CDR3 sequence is CASGSGVSSYEQYF. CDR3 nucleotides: TGTGCCAGCGGTTCAGGGGTGAGCTCCTACGAGCAGTACTTC.

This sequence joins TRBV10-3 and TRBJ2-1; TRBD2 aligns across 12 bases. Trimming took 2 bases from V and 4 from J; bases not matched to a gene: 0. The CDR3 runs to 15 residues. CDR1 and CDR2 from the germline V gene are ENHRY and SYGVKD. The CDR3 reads CAISEGLAGYNEQFF. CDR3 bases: TGTGCCATCAGTGAGGGACTAGCGGGGTACAATGAGCAGTTCTTC.

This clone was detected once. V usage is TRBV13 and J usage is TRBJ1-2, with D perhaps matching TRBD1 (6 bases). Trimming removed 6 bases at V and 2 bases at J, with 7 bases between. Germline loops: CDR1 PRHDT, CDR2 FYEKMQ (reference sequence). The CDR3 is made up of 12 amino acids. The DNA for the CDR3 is TGTGCCAGCAGTGGACAGAACTATGGCTACACCTTC. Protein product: CASSGQNYGYTF.

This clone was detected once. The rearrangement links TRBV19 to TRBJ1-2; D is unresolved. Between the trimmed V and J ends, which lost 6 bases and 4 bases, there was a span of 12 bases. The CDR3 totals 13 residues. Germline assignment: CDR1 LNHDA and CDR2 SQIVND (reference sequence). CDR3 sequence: CASSQAAFYGYTF. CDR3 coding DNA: TGTGCCAGTAGCCAGGCTGCCTTCTATGGCTACACCTTC.

In DNA, the CDR3 is TGTGCCAGCAGTTTATCGAACAGGGCTAATGGCTACACCTTC. Translated, it gives CASSLSNRANGYTF. The genes are TRBV27 and TRBJ1-2, with D possibly being TRBD1 (6 bases). The CDR3 totals 14 residues. V was clipped by 0 bases and J by 6 bases, with 11 bases between them. Per germline, CDR1 MNHEY and CDR2 SMNVEV (reference sequence).

The CDR3 here is CASSPPVRTGNIQYF. For the CDR3, the DNA is TGTGCCAGCTCACCACCGGTTAGGACTGGAAACATTCAGTACTTC. The rearrangement links TRBV18 to TRBJ2-4; a possible D gene is TRBD2 (5 bases). This CDR3 comprises 15 residues. V lost 0 bases to trimming and J lost 6 bases, with 12 bases between them. Germline V gene sequence: CDR1 KGHSH, CDR2 LQKENI. The complete variable domain, with remaining parts taken from reference TRBV18 and TRBJ2-4, reads NAGVMQNPRHLVRRRGQEARLRCSPMKGHSHVYWYRQLPEEGLKFMVYLQKENIIDESGMPKERFSAEFPKEGPSILRIQQVVRGDSAAYFCASSPPVRTGNIQYFGAGTRLSVL.

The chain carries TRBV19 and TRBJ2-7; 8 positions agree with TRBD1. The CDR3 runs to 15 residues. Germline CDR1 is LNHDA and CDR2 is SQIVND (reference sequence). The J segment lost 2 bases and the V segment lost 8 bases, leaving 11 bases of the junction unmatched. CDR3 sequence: CASGPDRAGPYEQYF. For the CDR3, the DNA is TGTGCCAGTGGACCGGACAGGGCCGGACCCTACGAGCAGTACTTC.

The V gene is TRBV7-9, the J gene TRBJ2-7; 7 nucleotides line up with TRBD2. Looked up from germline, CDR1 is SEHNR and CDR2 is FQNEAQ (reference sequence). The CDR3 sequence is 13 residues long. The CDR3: CSTTAGNSYEQYF. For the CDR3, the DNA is TGTTCCACCACAGCGGGAAACTCCTACGAGCAGTACTTC.